The next 9 T cell receptor beta chains were all read from a single sample in a study of blood T cells in healthy people across ages. Through a sample-barcoded 5' primer and a J-beta primer mix, a second PCR was run for roughly 6 to 12 cycles. MiXCR, run by TCRdb on the 5' RACE reads, gives a single entry per CDR3 protein. The sample includes hundreds of thousands of distinct CDR3 sequences, 44% of them seen just once. Input material: blood. Every receptor here comes from a man aged 60 to 69 in good health.

The chain is built from TRBV12-5 and TRBJ2-1, with TRBD2 matching over 11 bases. CDR1 LGHNT and CDR2 FRNRAP come from the germline V gene. Trimming removed 6 bases from V and 12 bases from J; junction bases left unmatched: 10. This CDR3 comprises 14 residues. DNA for the CDR3: TGTGCTAGTGGCGATAGCGGGGGGGCCCGCGGGCAGTTCTTC. It yields the protein CASGDSGGARGQFF.

This chain links TRBV12-3 or TRBV12-4 with TRBJ2-1; 7 bases match TRBD2. CDR3 length: 15 amino acids. Trimming took 5 bases from V and 6 from J; bases not matched to a gene: 10. The CDR3 reads CASSRTSGVTNEQFF. The CDR3 DNA is TGTGCCAGCAGTCGGACCAGCGGGGTCACCAATGAGCAGTTCTTC.

The chain uses TRBV20-1 and TRBJ1-2; D not resolved. Trimming took 6 bases from V and 8 from J, leaving 25 bases between them. The CDR3 totals 15 residues. The germline V gene has CDR1 DFQATT and CDR2 SNEGSKA (reference sequence). DNA of the CDR3: TGCAGTGCCCCCCCCACTGGGCAGGTGGAAGAGGGCTACACCTTC. Its translation: CSAPPTGQVEEGYTF.

The chain carries TRBV3-1 and TRBJ1-6; no reliable D call. V dropped 5 bases and J dropped 5 bases, with 16 bases sitting between them. This CDR3 contains 16 residues. Germline lookup yields CDR1 LGHDT and CDR2 YNNKEL (reference sequence). DNA of the CDR3: TGTGCCAGCAGCGCCTCAGAGATAACCAATAATTCACCCCTCCACTTT. Residues: CASSASEITNNSPLHF.

Only a few counts were recorded for this clonotype. This chain uses TRBV28 with TRBJ1-4; D remains ambiguous. The V end lost 7 bases, the J end lost 8 bases, and 17 bases lay between the germline ends. The CDR3 contains 14 residues. In germline, CDR1 is MDHEN, CDR2 SYDVKM. CDR3: CASKPYGDVEKLFF. CDR3 DNA sequence: TGTGCCAGCAAGCCTTACGGGGATGTCGAAAAACTGTTTTTT. Drawing the rest from reference TRBV28 and TRBJ1-4, the complete variable domain is DVKVTQSSRYLVKRTGEKVFLECVQDMDHENMFWYRQDPGLGLRLIYFSYDVKMKEKGDIPEGYSVSREKKERFSLILESASTNQTSMYLCASKPYGDVEKLFFGSGTQLSVL.

This clonotype has ten or more counts. J is TRBJ2-5 and V is TRBV4-3; D is ambiguous. V lost 0 bases and J lost 2, with 7 bases in between. CDR3 length: 14 amino acids. Per the germline V gene, CDR1 is LGHNA and CDR2 is YSLEER. The CDR3 protein is CASSQDVGQETQYF. DNA for the CDR3: TGCGCCAGCAGCCAAGATGTGGGTCAAGAGACCCAGTACTTC.

J is TRBJ1-5 and V is TRBV27, with a weak D call TRBD1 (6 bases). Germline V gene lookup returns CDR1 MNHEY and CDR2 SMNVEV (reference sequence). The ends were cut back, 4 bases at V and 6 bases at J, with 22 bases in the middle. The CDR3 has 17 residues. CDR3 sequence reads: CASSSWVGAQGLQPQHF. CDR3 nucleotide sequence: TGTGCCAGCAGTTCCTGGGTGGGGGCCCAAGGGCTTCAGCCCCAGCATTTT.

This clonotype has more than one count but fewer than ten. The CDR3: CAISRPATPGTQYF. The CDR3 nucleotides are TGTGCCATCAGCCGACCGGCCACCCCGGGGACCCAGTACTTC. The chain recombines TRBV10-3 with TRBJ2-5; D is undetermined. The V and J ends lost 6 bases and 7 bases respectively, with 18 bases between them. The CDR3 is 14 amino acids. Germline V gene sequence: CDR1 ENHRY, CDR2 SYGVKD.

The chain recombines TRBV6-1 with TRBJ1-1; D is uncertain. This CDR3 is 17 amino acids long. V lost 6 bases, J lost 0 bases, and 20 bases lay in between. CDR1 MNHNS and CDR2 SASEGT come from the germline V gene. CDR3 amino acids: CASSSIRVNRMNTEAFF. The CDR3 DNA is TGTGCCAGCAGCTCCATTAGGGTGAATCGGATGAACACTGAAGCTTTCTTT.